The clone carrying this T cell receptor beta chain appeared a single time. Antigen unknown. Libraries were prepared by immunoSEQ multiplex PCR; TCRdb keeps only in-frame clonotypes and omits some of them. The sample consists of around 120,000 clones, 92% of them appearing once. This specimen belongs to a study of T cell responses to AZD1222 COVID-19 vaccine. Study-wide findings and caveats: Just six or seven AZD1222 recipients tested seropositive at baseline. Spike-specific TCR breadth and depth went up after people got two AZD1222 doses. Spike as a whole was targeted by vaccine-associated CD4 TCRs, dominant at 160-218 and 743-854. It should be noted that donors were predominantly white British and more often female, and clonal diversity was possibly underestimated.

The CDR3 is made up of 15 amino acids. The ends were cut back, 6 bases at V and 8 bases at J, with 23 bases in the middle. Germline V gene lookup returns CDR1 MRHNA and CDR2 SNTAGT. This receptor was taken from an adult who received the AZD1222 COVID-19 vaccine. V usage is TRBV6-4 and J usage is TRBJ2-7; perhaps TRBD1 as D (6 bases). The sequenced sample was peripheral blood, obtained 28 days after the second AZD1222 dose. The chain's CDR3 is CASRLGQRPTPQQYF. In nucleotides, the CDR3 is TGTGCCAGCAGGCTCGGACAGCGCCCCACCCCACAGCAGTACTTC.